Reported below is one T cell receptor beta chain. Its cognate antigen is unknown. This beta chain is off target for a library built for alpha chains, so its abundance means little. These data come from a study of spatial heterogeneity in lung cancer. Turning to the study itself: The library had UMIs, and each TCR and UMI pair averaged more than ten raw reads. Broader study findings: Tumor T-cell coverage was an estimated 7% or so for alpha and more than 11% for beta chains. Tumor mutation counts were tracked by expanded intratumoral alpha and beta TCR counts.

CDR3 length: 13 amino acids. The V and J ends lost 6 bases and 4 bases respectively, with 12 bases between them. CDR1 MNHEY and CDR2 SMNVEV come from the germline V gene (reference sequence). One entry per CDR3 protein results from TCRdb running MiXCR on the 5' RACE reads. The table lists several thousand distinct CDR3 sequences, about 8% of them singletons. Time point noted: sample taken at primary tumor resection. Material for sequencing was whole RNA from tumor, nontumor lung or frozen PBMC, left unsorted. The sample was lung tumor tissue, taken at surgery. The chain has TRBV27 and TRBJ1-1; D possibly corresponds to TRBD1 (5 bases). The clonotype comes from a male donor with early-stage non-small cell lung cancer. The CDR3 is CASRPAGRTEAFF. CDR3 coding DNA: TGTGCCAGCAGGCCGGCAGGGCGCACTGAAGCTTTCTTT.